This paragraph covers one TCR beta chain sequence. Its antigen is not known. Caucasian individuals from Russia who were healthy and aged roughly 6 to 95 acted as donors. The entry originates in a study of blood T cells in healthy people across ages. Study findings and constraints: Shifts in expanded clonotypes may have been confounded by donor CMV status, which was unknown. A roughly linear fall in TCR beta diversity per million T cells was seen with increasing age.

Sample-barcoded 5' priming and a J-beta primer mix drove a second PCR of roughly 7 to 11 cycles. TCRdb ran MiXCR on the 5' RACE reads and lists one entry per CDR3 protein. The sample has around 1,000,000 distinct CDR3 sequences, 20% to 25% seen once. The CDR3 length is 13 residues. Trimming left V 6 bases short and J 5 bases short, with 16 bases between. Germline values: CDR1 DFQATT, CDR2 SNEGSKA (reference sequence). These data were also reused for a study on T cells of mothers and their children.

The sequencing input was blood. This receptor was taken from a girl between 2 and 10 years old in good health. This sequence joins TRBV20-1 and TRBJ2-5; D perhaps matches TRBD2 (6 bases). The CDR3 DNA follows: TGCAGTGCCACGGGCCGCCGGGGGGAGACCCAGTACTTC. Protein product: CSATGRRGETQYF.